This TCR beta chain originates from a study of cytomegalovirus exposure and HLA in healthy donors. Looking at the study overall: There were about 85 million unique TCRs (from HLA-typed donors) in an early data release.

The length of the CDR3 is 15 residues. V lost 4 bases, J lost 7 bases, and 14 bases lay in between. Per germline, CDR1 MNHEY and CDR2 SVGAGI. Likely unrecorded immune exposures existed in these nominally healthy donors. A multiplex PCR was run with 60 Vbeta primers and 13 Jbeta primers. Some clones are missing from TCRdb's copy, which holds only in-frame ones; the method was immunoSEQ multiplex PCR. Of 100,000 to 150,000 clones listed, under 85% are singletons. The sequencing input was PBMCs. The receptor's source is a male donor in good health and CMV-seropositive. The chain couples TRBV6-5 to TRBJ1-6; D possibly corresponds to TRBD1 (5 bases). In nucleotides, the CDR3 is TGTGCCAGCAGTTGGCGGGGACCGCCAAATTCACCCCTCCACTTT. Its protein is CASSWRGPPNSPLHF.